The subject of this entry is one TCR beta chain. Its antigen is undetermined. CDR1 and CDR2 from the germline V gene are SGHTA and FQGTGA. The length of the CDR3 is 13 residues. V dropped 5 bases and J dropped 5; count of bases not matched to a gene: 5. 60 Vbeta and 13 Jbeta primers were used in PCR. Some clones are missing from TCRdb's copy, which holds only in-frame ones; the method was immunoSEQ multiplex PCR. The data show 100,000 to 120,000 clones, around four fifths seen once. This specimen comes from a study of cytomegalovirus exposure and HLA in healthy donors. Study in general: Unique TCRs from HLA-typed donors, around 93 million of them, were held in an early data release.

Study findings and constraints: It was confirmed in vitro that three of the CMV-associated chains were specific for CMV antigens. A likely sequencing artifact accounted for one observed cluster of highly shared sequence variants.

The sequenced material came from PBMCs. The sequence was collected from a woman in her forties in good health and CMV-seropositive. This chain uses TRBV7-3 with TRBJ1-1; 7 bases map to TRBD1. CDR3 protein: CASSPQGMTEAFF. Here the CDR3 DNA reads TGTGCCAGCAGCCCACAGGGGATGACTGAAGCTTTCTTT.